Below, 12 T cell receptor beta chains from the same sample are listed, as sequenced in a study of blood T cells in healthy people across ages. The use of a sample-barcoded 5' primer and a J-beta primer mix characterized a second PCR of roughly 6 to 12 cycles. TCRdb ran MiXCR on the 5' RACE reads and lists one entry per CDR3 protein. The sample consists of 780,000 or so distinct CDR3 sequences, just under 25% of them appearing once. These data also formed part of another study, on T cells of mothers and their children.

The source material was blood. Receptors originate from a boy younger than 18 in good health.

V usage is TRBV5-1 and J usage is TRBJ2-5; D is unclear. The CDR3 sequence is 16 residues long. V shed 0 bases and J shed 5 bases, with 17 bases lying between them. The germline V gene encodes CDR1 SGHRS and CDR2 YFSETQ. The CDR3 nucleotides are TGCGCCAGCAGCTTGGAAGGGCAGGTCCCGGCGGAGACCCAGTACTTC. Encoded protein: CASSLEGQVPAETQYF.

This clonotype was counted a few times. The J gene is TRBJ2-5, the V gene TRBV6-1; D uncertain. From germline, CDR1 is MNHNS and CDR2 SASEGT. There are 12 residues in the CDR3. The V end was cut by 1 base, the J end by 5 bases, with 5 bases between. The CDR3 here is CASSEDGETQYF. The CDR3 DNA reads TGTGCCAGCAGTGAAGACGGGGAGACCCAGTACTTC.

CDR3 in amino acids: CATSVAGGYEQYF. The CDR3 DNA reads as TGTGCCACCAGTGTTGCGGGAGGCTACGAGCAGTACTTC. This sequence joins TRBV24-1 and TRBJ2-5, with 8 bases matching TRBD2. TRBJ2-7 matches the DNA end more closely, so the J call is doubtful. This CDR3 has 13 residues. CDR1 is KGHDR and CDR2 is SFDVKD in the germline V gene.

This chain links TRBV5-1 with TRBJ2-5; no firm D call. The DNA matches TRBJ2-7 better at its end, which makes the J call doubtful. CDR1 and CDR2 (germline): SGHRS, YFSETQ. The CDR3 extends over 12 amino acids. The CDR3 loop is CASSSDTHEQYF. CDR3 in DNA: TGCGCCAGCAGCTCCGACACTCACGAGCAGTACTTC.

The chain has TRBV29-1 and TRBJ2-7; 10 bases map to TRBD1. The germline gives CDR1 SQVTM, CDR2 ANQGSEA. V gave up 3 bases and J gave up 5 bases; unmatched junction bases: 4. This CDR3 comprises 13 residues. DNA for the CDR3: TGCAGCGTTGATAAGACAGGGGGCAACGAGCAGTACTTC. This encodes CSVDKTGGNEQYF.

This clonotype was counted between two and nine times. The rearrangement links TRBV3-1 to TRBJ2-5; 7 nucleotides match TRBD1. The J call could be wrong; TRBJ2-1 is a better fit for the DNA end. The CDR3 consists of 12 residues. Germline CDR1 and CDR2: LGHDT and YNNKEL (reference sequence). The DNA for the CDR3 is TGTGCCAGCAGTCAGGGGGTTGCTGAGCAGTTCTTC. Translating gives CASSQGVAEQFF.

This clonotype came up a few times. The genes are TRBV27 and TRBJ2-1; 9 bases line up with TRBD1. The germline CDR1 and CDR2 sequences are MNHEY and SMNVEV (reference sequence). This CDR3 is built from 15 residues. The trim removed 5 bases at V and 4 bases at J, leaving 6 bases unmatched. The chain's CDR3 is CASSLPGQGYNEQFF. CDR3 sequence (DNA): TGTGCCAGCAGTCTGCCGGGACAGGGATACAATGAGCAGTTCTTC.

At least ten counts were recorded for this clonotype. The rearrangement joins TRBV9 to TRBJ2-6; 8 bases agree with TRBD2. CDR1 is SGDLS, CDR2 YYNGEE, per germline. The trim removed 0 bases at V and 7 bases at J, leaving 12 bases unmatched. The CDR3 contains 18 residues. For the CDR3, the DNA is TGTGCCAGCAGCGTAGAGATCGCACCTCGGGGGGGAGCCAACGTCCTGACTTTC. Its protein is CASSVEIAPRGGANVLTF.

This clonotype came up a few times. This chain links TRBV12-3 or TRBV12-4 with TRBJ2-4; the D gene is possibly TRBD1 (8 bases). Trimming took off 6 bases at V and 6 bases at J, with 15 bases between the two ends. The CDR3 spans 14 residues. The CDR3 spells CASSDTGGGNIQYF. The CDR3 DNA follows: TGTGCCAGCAGCGATACAGGGGGGGGAAACATTCAGTACTTC.

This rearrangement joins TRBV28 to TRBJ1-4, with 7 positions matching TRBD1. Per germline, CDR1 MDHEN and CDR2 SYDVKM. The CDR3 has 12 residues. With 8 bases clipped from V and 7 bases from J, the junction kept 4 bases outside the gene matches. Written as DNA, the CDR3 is TGTGCCAGCGGGGGACAGACTGAAAAACTGTTTTTT. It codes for CASGGQTEKLFF. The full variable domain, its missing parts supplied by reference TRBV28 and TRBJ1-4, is DVKVTQSSRYLVKRTGEKVFLECVQDMDHENMFWYRQDPGLGLRLIYFSYDVKMKEKGDIPEGYSVSREKKERFSLILESASTNQTSMYLCASGGQTEKLFFGSGTQLSVL.

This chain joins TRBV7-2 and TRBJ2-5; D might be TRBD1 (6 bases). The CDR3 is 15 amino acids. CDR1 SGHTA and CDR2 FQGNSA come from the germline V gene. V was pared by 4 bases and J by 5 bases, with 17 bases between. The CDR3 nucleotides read TGTGCCAGCAGCTCCAGGGACATGGGGGTGGAGACCCAGTACTTC. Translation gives CASSSRDMGVETQYF.

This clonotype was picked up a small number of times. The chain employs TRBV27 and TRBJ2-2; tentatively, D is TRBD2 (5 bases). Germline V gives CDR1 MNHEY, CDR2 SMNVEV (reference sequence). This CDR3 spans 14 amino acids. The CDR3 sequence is CATRKRSNTGELFF. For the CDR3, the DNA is TGTGCTACGAGGAAGCGGTCGAACACCGGGGAGCTGTTTTTT.